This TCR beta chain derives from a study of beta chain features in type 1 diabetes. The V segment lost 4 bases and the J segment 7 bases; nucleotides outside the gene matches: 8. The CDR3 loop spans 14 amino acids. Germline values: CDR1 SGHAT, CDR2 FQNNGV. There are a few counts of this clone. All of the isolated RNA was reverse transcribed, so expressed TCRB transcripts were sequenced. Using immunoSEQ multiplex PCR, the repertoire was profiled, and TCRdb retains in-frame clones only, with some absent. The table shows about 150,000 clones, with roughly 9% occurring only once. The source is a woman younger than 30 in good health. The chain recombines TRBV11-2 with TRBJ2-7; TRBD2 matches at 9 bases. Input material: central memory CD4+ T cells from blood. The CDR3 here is CASSSTAGGLEQYF. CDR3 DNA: TGTGCCAGCAGCTCTACTGCGGGGGGGCTGGAGCAGTACTTC.